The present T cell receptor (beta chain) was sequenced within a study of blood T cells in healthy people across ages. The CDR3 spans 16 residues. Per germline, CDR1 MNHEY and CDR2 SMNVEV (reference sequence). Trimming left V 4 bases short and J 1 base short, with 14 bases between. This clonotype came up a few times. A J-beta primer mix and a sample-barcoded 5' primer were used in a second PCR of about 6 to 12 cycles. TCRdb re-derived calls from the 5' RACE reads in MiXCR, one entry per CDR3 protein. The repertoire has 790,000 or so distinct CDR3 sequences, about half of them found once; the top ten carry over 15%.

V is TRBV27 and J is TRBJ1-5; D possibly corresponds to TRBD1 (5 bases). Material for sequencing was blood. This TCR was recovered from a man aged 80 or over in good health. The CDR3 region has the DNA TGTGCCAGCAGTTCCCAAACAGGTAACAGCAATCAGCCCCAGCATTTT. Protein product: CASSSQTGNSNQPQHF.